These T cell receptor beta chains were read from a single sample in a study of blood T cell repertoires in COVID-19. TCRdb's copy holds only in-frame clones and misses some; the assay was immunoSEQ multiplex PCR. The data hold 200,000 to 300,000 clones, with approximately 88% observed a single time. Sequencing was carried out using peripheral blood. The receptors stem from a woman younger than 45 with COVID-19, enrolled during active disease. Each CDR3 is given with its conserved first and last residue. Fields, in order: CDR3 length, D gene, V gene, clone size, J gene, CDR3 protein, CDR3 DNA. A D gene is named only where the DNA matches it firmly. Clone size is shown for a subset of rows, as once, few, many or a class of expanded clone.

>13|.|TRBV7-9|few|TRBJ1-1
CASSGVRGTEAFF
TGTGCCAGCTCCGGGGTCAGGGGCACTGAAGCTTTCTTT
>17|TRBD2|TRBV18|.|TRBJ2-1
CASSPVSSGGPINEQFF
TGTGCCAGCTCACCAGTTTCCAGCGGGGGACCAATCAATGAGCAGTTCTTC
>14|.|TRBV6-2/TRBV6-3|.|TRBJ2-1
CASSSPGGANQQFF
TGTGCCAGCAGTTCCCCCGGCGGGGCTAATCAGCAGTTCTTC
>15|TRBD1|TRBV7-9|.|TRBJ2-5
CASSPTDRGQETQYF
TGTGCCAGCAGCCCTACGGACAGGGGGCAAGAGACCCAGTACTTC
>14|.|TRBV5-1|.|TRBJ1-1
CASSLGGAGTEAFF
TGCGCCAGCAGCTTGGGAGGTGCGGGGACTGAAGCTTTCTTT
>13|TRBD1|TRBV19|.|TRBJ1-1
CASSINRGTEAFF
TGTGCCAGTAGTATAAACAGGGGCACTGAAGCTTTCTTT
>18|.|TRBV4-1|.|TRBJ2-4
CASSQAQTGGIAKNIQYF
TGCGCCAGCAGCCAAGCCCAAACCGGGGGAATAGCCAAAAACATTCAGTACTTC
>15|TRBD2|TRBV24-1|once|TRBJ2-3
CATSNSGAGTDTQYF
TGTGCCACCAGTAATAGCGGGGCCGGCACAGATACGCAGTATTTT
>15|TRBD2|TRBV5-6|.|TRBJ2-5
CASSLGGGAQETQYF
TGTGCCAGCAGCTTGGGCGGGGGAGCACAAGAGACCCAGTACTTC
>14|TRBD2|TRBV10-3|.|TRBJ2-3
CAISTSGGADTQYF
TGTGCCATCAGTACTAGCGGGGGGGCAGATACGCAGTATTTT
>17|TRBD2|TRBV19|.|TRBJ2-6
CASSSGTSGRGANVLTF
TGTGCCAGTAGTTCCGGGACTAGCGGGAGAGGGGCCAACGTCCTGACTTTC
>17|TRBD1|TRBV19|once|TRBJ2-1
CASSINRGSGRAGEQFF
TGTGCCAGTAGTATAAACAGGGGGAGCGGGCGGGCAGGTGAGCAGTTCTTC
>17|.|TRBV28|.|TRBJ1-2
CASSPEGHGPLNYGYTF
TGTGCCAGCAGTCCCGAGGGCCACGGTCCCCTTAACTATGGCTACACCTTC
>17|.|TRBV19|.|TRBJ2-5
CASSADPGTIIKETQYF
TGTGCCAGTAGTGCCGATCCCGGGACAATTATTAAAGAGACCCAGTACTTC
>17|.|TRBV4-3|.|TRBJ2-3
CASSQDQASSLADTQYF
TGCGCCAGCAGCCAAGATCAGGCTAGCTCACTGGCAGATACGCAGTATTTT
>15|.|TRBV4-1|.|TRBJ2-1
CASSQGYQPGNEQFF
TGCGCCAGCAGCCAAGGGTACCAGCCGGGGAATGAGCAGTTCTTC
>14|TRBD1|TRBV10-3|.|TRBJ2-2
CAIRVTGGTGELFF
TGTGCCATCAGAGTGACAGGGGGCACCGGGGAGCTGTTTTTT
>16|.|TRBV21-1|.|TRBJ1-1
CASSKSDRAEFTEAFF
TGTGCCAGCAGCAAGTCCGACAGGGCGGAGTTCACTGAAGCTTTCTTT
>13|.|TRBV27|.|TRBJ1-5
CASSRASNQPQHF
TGTGCCAGCAGCAGGGCCAGCAATCAGCCCCAGCATTTT
>14|.|TRBV5-4|.|TRBJ2-7
CASSLRQDPYEQYF
TGTGCCAGCAGCTTGCGACAGGACCCCTACGAGCAGTACTTC
>17|TRBD2|TRBV10-1|.|TRBJ2-7
CASSGTSGAPRAYEQYF
TGCGCCAGCAGTGGGACTAGCGGGGCTCCGAGGGCCTACGAGCAGTACTTC
>13|.|TRBV19|once|TRBJ1-1
CASSIDPGQEAFF
TGTGCCAGTAGTATAGACCCAGGACAGGAAGCTTTCTTT
>16|TRBD2|TRBV5-1|.|TRBJ2-7
CASSPRLAGKTYEQYF
TGCGCCAGCAGCCCCCGACTAGCGGGGAAAACCTACGAGCAGTACTTC
>15|.|TRBV28|.|TRBJ1-5
CASSSPDPSRQPQHF
TGTGCCAGCAGTTCCCCAGATCCGTCTAGGCAGCCCCAGCATTTT
>15|.|TRBV6-2/TRBV6-3|.|TRBJ2-2
CASSYHTSNTGELFF
TGTGCCAGCAGTTACCACACTAGCAACACCGGGGAGCTGTTTTTT
>18|TRBD2|TRBV7-2|.|TRBJ2-1
CASTVRVAGATPRDEQFF
TGTGCCAGCACCGTAAGAGTAGCGGGAGCGACGCCCCGAGATGAGCAGTTCTTC
>12|.|TRBV11-3|.|TRBJ1-2
CASSSGVYGYTF
TGTGCCAGCAGCTCAGGGGTGTATGGCTACACCTTC
>15|.|TRBV3-1/TRBV3-2|.|TRBJ1-3
CASSHPAGSGNTIYF
TGTGCCAGCAGCCATCCCGCCGGCTCTGGAAACACCATATATTTT
>14|.|TRBV6-4|.|TRBJ2-3
CASSVEFRRDTQYF
TGTGCCAGCAGTGTCGAGTTTCGAAGAGATACGCAGTATTTT
>13|TRBD1|TRBV10-3|.|TRBJ1-2
CAIRGQGSYGYTF
TGTGCCATCCGGGGACAGGGTTCGTATGGCTACACCTTC
>13|TRBD2|TRBV11-2|.|TRBJ2-5
CASSWGGEETQYF
TGTGCCAGCAGTTGGGGAGGGGAAGAGACCCAGTACTTC
>14|TRBD1|TRBV19|.|TRBJ1-5
CASSMDRNSKPQHF
TGTGCCAGTAGTATGGACAGGAATAGCAAGCCCCAGCATTTT
>15|.|TRBV5-8|.|TRBJ2-5
CASSLVGGKRETQYF
TGTGCCAGCAGCTTGGTCGGGGGTAAGCGGGAGACCCAGTACTTC
>14|.|TRBV6-6|few|TRBJ1-6
CASIPGGRGSPLHF
TGTGCCAGCATCCCCGGGGGTCGCGGTTCACCCCTCCACTTT
>16|TRBD1|TRBV30|.|TRBJ2-2
CAWSRDRTGWTGELFF
TGTGCCTGGAGTCGAGACCGGACAGGGTGGACCGGGGAGCTGTTTTTT
>14|TRBD1|TRBV28|.|TRBJ2-5
CASSLAQGWETQYF
TGTGCCAGCAGTTTAGCACAGGGGTGGGAGACCCAGTACTTC
>14|.|TRBV5-4|.|TRBJ1-1
CASSFHAGNTEAFF
TGTGCCAGCAGCTTTCACGCGGGGAACACTGAAGCTTTCTTT
>14|.|TRBV11-2|.|TRBJ1-1
CASSLSTWNTEAFF
TGTGCCAGCAGCTTATCGACTTGGAACACTGAAGCTTTCTTT
>13|.|TRBV28|.|TRBJ1-2
CASSLDRNYGYTF
TGTGCCAGCAGTTTGGACAGAAACTATGGCTACACCTTC
>16|TRBD1|TRBV24-1|.|TRBJ2-5
CATSQPGQGLQETQYF
TGTGCCACCAGTCAACCGGGACAGGGACTCCAAGAGACCCAGTACTTC
>14|TRBD1|TRBV29-1|once|TRBJ1-1
CSVATGDFHTEAFF
TGCAGCGTTGCGACAGGGGATTTTCACACTGAAGCTTTCTTT